This TCR beta chain is drawn from a study of neoadjuvant anti-PD-1 for oral cavity cancer. As for the study in general: Patients mostly received three to four biweekly nivolumab doses at 3 mg/kg before surgery. Patients without progression received a fourth nivolumab dose around day 43, then surgical resection on days 50-56. Study conclusions and caveats: Larger post-treatment preexisting tumor clones tracked with greater tumor shrinkage.

For this clone: Its antigen is as yet unknown.

Sequencing used immunoSEQ multiplex PCR; TCRdb keeps in-frame clones, though not all of them. The data hold about 8,300 clones, with nearly 55% observed a single time. These newly diagnosed stage II-IVA oral cavity squamous cell carcinoma patients had no prior systemic or radiation treatment. This sequence originates from a person aged 35 to 85 with oral cavity squamous cell carcinoma. Sequenced material: tumor tissue, taken before nivolumab (anti-PD-1) treatment.

The CDR3 loop reads CASSIGRISGNTIYF. The DNA for the CDR3 is TGTGCCAGTAGTATCGGACGGATCTCTGGAAACACCATATATTTT. The rearrangement uses TRBV19 and TRBJ1-3; D is unclear. The V and J ends lost 3 bases and 0 bases respectively, with 9 bases between them. CDR3 length: 15 amino acids. The germline CDR1 and CDR2 sequences are LNHDA and SQIVND (reference sequence).